Presented here are 25 T cell receptor beta chains from one specimen sequenced in a study of T cell responses to AZD1222 COVID-19 vaccine (dated by TCRdb to about 2021). Receptor libraries were prepared by the immunoSEQ multiplex PCR assay. Entries here come from immuneACCESS through TCRdb and include only in-frame sequences with V and J called. Some clones fail to appear in such tables; in the studies checked, an unresolved V gene covers under half of the shortfall, and the cause of the remainder is unknown. Present in this sample are 75,000 to 100,000 clones, around nine tenths of which were seen just once. Less than 3.5% of the sample is taken by the ten largest. Explained via the paper, the time point label denotes: baseline before first vaccination. The sample was peripheral blood, taken on day 0 of AZD1222 vaccination. The receptors come from an adult in good health.

The rearrangement links TRBV18 to TRBJ2-1; 12 nucleotides agree with TRBD2. With 3 bases clipped from V and 6 bases from J, the junction kept 9 bases outside the gene matches. CDR1 is KGHSH, CDR2 LQKENI, per germline. CDR3 length equals 17 residues. The CDR3 here is CASSPLAGGPGLNEQFF. The CDR3 DNA reads TGTGCCAGCTCACCGCTAGCGGGAGGGCCGGGACTCAATGAGCAGTTCTTC.

V is TRBV5-1 and J is TRBJ2-2; D uncertain. Germline CDR1 and CDR2: SGHRS and YFSETQ. This CDR3 comprises 14 residues. The V end lost 0 bases, the J end lost 7 bases, and 10 bases lay between the germline ends. CDR3 protein: CASSLVSYDGELFF. Here the CDR3 DNA reads TGCGCCAGCAGCTTGGTTTCCTACGACGGGGAGCTGTTTTTT.

This clone was picked up one time. The rearrangement links TRBV3-1 (or the pseudogene TRBV3-2) to TRBJ2-3; D is unresolved. The length of the CDR3 is 12 residues. Germline V gene lookup returns CDR1 LGHDT and CDR2 YNNKEL (reference sequence). V was clipped by 1 base and J by 2 bases, with 1 base between them. The CDR3 DNA sequence: TGTGCCAGCAGCCAAGTCACAGATACGCAGTATTTT. It specifies CASSQVTDTQYF.

The chain employs TRBV27 and TRBJ1-3, with no clear D. The CDR3 totals 15 residues. The V end lost 7 bases, the J end lost 0 bases, and 13 bases lay between the germline ends. Germline CDR1 is MNHEY and CDR2 is SMNVEV (reference sequence). CDR3 amino acids: CASKSFRDSGNTIYF. The DNA of the CDR3 is TGTGCCAGCAAATCGTTCCGGGACTCTGGAAACACCATATATTTT.

This clone was seen only a few times. J is TRBJ2-7 and V is TRBV10-3; 11 bases line up with TRBD2. This CDR3 contains 17 residues. The ends lost 1 base at V and 2 bases at J; junction bases unmatched: 7. Germline CDR1 ENHRY, CDR2 SYGVKD. DNA of the CDR3: TGTGCCATCAGTGAGTGGGGAGAACTAGCGGGGGCCTACGAGCAGTACTTC. This gives the protein CAISEWGELAGAYEQYF.

The J gene is TRBJ2-3, the V gene TRBV27; a possible D gene is TRBD1 (5 bases). Germline V gives CDR1 MNHEY, CDR2 SMNVEV (reference sequence). The CDR3 consists of 16 residues. Trimming took 5 bases from V and 2 from J, leaving 17 bases between them. DNA for the CDR3: TGTGCCAGCAGTCAGGCAGGGAAGTTTTACACAGATACGCAGTATTTT. Encoded protein: CASSQAGKFYTDTQYF.

The chain joins TRBV28 to TRBJ2-1; TRBD2 aligns across 9 bases. This CDR3 region has 16 residues. Per germline, CDR1 MDHEN and CDR2 SYDVKM. With 6 bases clipped from V and 1 base from J, the junction kept 7 bases outside the gene matches. The CDR3 is CASRVAGEVSYNEQFF. The CDR3 region has the DNA TGTGCCAGCAGAGTAGCGGGAGAAGTATCCTACAATGAGCAGTTCTTC.

The rearrangement joins TRBV11-2 to TRBJ2-7; the match to TRBD1 covers 7 bases. This CDR3 contains 15 residues. Germline loops: CDR1 SGHAT, CDR2 FQNNGV. J gave up 3 bases and V 1 base, and 6 bases lay outside the gene matches. The CDR3 DNA reads TGTGCCAGCAGCTTAGCTTCGGGACAGAACTACGAGCAGTACTTC. Its protein product is CASSLASGQNYEQYF.

The rearrangement links TRBV5-1 to TRBJ2-1; possible D gene TRBD1, 5 bases. The CDR3 sequence is 16 residues long. Trimming cost V 5 bases and J 1 base, with 16 bases left between them. Germline CDR1 is SGHRS and CDR2 is YFSETQ. CDR3 amino acids: CASRARANISYNEQFF. The CDR3 region has the DNA TGCGCCAGCAGGGCCAGGGCTAACATATCCTACAATGAGCAGTTCTTC.

The gene calls are TRBV18 and TRBJ2-5, with D possibly being TRBD2 (6 bases). Germline-derived CDR1 and CDR2 are KGHSH and LQKENI. The V end lost 1 base, the J end lost 3 bases, and 6 bases lay between the germline ends. This CDR3 spans 13 amino acids. The CDR3 sequence is CASSPRREETQYF. The DNA of the CDR3 is TGTGCCAGCTCACCACGGAGGGAAGAGACCCAGTACTTC.

This rearrangement joins TRBV28 to TRBJ2-2; 7 bases map to TRBD1. CDR3 length: 13 residues. The V segment lost 7 bases and the J segment 6 bases; nucleotides outside the gene matches: 5. Germline assignment: CDR1 MDHEN and CDR2 SYDVKM. This CDR3 reads CASNDRVPGELFF. As DNA, the CDR3 is TGTGCCAGCAACGACAGGGTACCCGGGGAGCTGTTTTTT.

The chain employs TRBV27 and TRBJ2-7; 9 bases are shared with TRBD2. CDR1 MNHEY and CDR2 SMNVEV come from the germline V gene (reference sequence). The CDR3 is 15 residues long. V lost 5 bases, J lost 3 bases, and 8 bases stayed unmatched. CDR3: CASSPLAGLLYEQYF. The DNA of the CDR3 is TGTGCCAGCAGTCCACTAGCGGGTCTTCTCTACGAGCAGTACTTC.

J is TRBJ1-2 and V is TRBV6-5, with D maybe TRBD1 (6 bases). Germline CDR1 MNHEY, CDR2 SVGAGI. This CDR3 spans 13 amino acids. V lost 6 bases and J lost 4, with 12 bases in between. As DNA, the CDR3 is TGTGCCAGCAGGCAAACAGGGCTCTATGGCTACACCTTC. Encoded protein: CASRQTGLYGYTF.

The table lists this clone with a few counts. J is TRBJ1-6 and V is TRBV2; tentative D call: TRBD1 (5 bases). CDR3 length: 15 residues. Deletions cut 4 bases from V and 3 bases from J, with 10 bases between. Per germline, CDR1 SNHLY and CDR2 FYNNEI. CDR3 in DNA: TGTGCCAGCAGTGCCAGGGAAAACTATAATTCACCCCTCCACTTT. Its translation is CASSARENYNSPLHF.

The J gene is TRBJ1-5, the V gene TRBV6-2 or TRBV6-3, with D possibly matching TRBD1 (5 bases). V shed 0 bases and J shed 6 bases, with 12 bases lying between them. There are 15 residues in the CDR3. CDR1 MNHEY and CDR2 SVGEGT come from the germline V gene. CDR3 in DNA: TGTGCCAGCAGTTACTCCAGGGCGCAGGGTCAGCCCCAGCATTTT. This gives the protein CASSYSRAQGQPQHF.

This chain uses TRBV27 with TRBJ2-1, with D unresolved. Germline CDR1 reads MNHEY; CDR2 reads SMNVEV (reference sequence). This CDR3 comprises 13 residues. V lost 2 bases to trimming and J lost 5 bases, with 7 bases between them. The CDR3 DNA follows: TGTGCCAGCAGTTTAGAGGCCCACAATGAGCAGTTCTTC. It translates to CASSLEAHNEQFF.

The CDR3 protein is CASSRDRGLGYTF. The DNA of the CDR3 is TGTGCCAGCAGCCGGGACAGGGGGCTCGGCTACACCTTC. The chain couples TRBV7-9 to TRBJ1-2; 12 nucleotides line up with TRBD1. There are 13 residues in the CDR3. V lost 5 bases, J lost 8 bases, and 3 bases stayed unmatched. The germline V gene encodes CDR1 SEHNR and CDR2 FQNEAQ (reference sequence).

V gene TRBV5-4 combines with J gene TRBJ1-6, with 7 nucleotides matching TRBD1. Germline V gene lookup returns CDR1 SGHNT and CDR2 YYREEE (reference sequence). The CDR3 consists of 15 residues. The V gene end was trimmed by 4 bases and the J gene end by 4 bases; junction bases not matched to a gene: 5. DNA of the CDR3: TGTGCCAGCAGCCGTCGGGACAGATATAATTCACCCCTCCACTTT. It encodes CASSRRDRYNSPLHF.

The rearrangement uses TRBV5-6 and TRBJ1-6; tentatively, D is TRBD1 (5 bases). Germline V gene lookup returns CDR1 SGHDT and CDR2 YYEEEE. There are 16 residues in the CDR3. V was cut by 4 bases and J by 10 bases, with 21 bases left in between. The chain's CDR3 is CASSRGRVSRGSPLHF. Here the CDR3 DNA reads TGTGCCAGCAGCCGAGGACGGGTCTCGAGGGGATCACCCCTCCACTTT.

J is TRBJ1-6 and V is TRBV28, with D unclear. This CDR3 spans 16 amino acids. Germline V gene data show CDR1 as MDHEN and CDR2 as SYDVKM. V was pared by 4 bases and J by 4 bases, with 14 bases between. In DNA, the CDR3 is TGTGCCAGCAGTTGGATAGGAAACGGATATAATTCACCCCTCCACTTT. Encoded protein: CASSWIGNGYNSPLHF.

This clone was seen a few times. V usage is TRBV3-1 (or the pseudogene TRBV3-2) and J usage is TRBJ1-2, with D perhaps matching TRBD1 (5 bases). V dropped 1 base and J dropped 0 bases, with 12 bases sitting between them. Germline CDR1 reads LGHDT; CDR2 reads YNNKEL (reference sequence). The CDR3 is made up of 16 amino acids. Here the CDR3 reads CASSQGLGPSNYGYTF. The DNA for the CDR3 is TGTGCCAGCAGCCAAGGACTGGGACCGTCTAACTATGGCTACACCTTC.

This clone was observed a handful of times. The chain joins TRBV5-1 to TRBJ1-5; unclear D gene. Trimming removed 4 bases at V and 5 bases at J, with 16 bases between. The germline V gene has CDR1 SGHRS and CDR2 YFSETQ. The CDR3 has 15 amino acids. The CDR3 DNA sequence: TGCGCCAGCAGCCTGGGCGGGTTGGAGGATCAGCCCCAGCATTTT. Its protein is CASSLGGLEDQPQHF.

The chain links TRBV2 to TRBJ2-6; possible D gene TRBD2, 5 bases. This CDR3 has 18 residues. The V gene's germline CDR1 is SNHLY and CDR2 FYNNEI. V lost 7 bases and J 0 bases, leaving 19 bases between the germline ends. CDR3 loop: CASTEASTSSSGANVLTF. For the CDR3, the DNA is TGTGCCAGCACGGAGGCATCCACCTCATCCTCTGGGGCCAACGTCCTGACTTTC.

The V gene is TRBV30, the J gene TRBJ2-1; no clear D gene. Trimming removed 3 bases at V and 14 bases at J, with 17 bases between. There are 12 residues in the CDR3. CDR1 and CDR2 (germline): GTSNPN, SVGIG (reference sequence). DNA of the CDR3: TGTGCCTGGAGCGGCCAAGGTGGAGAGAAGTTCTTC. It is translated as CAWSGQGGEKFF.

The J gene is TRBJ1-6, the V gene TRBV28; D is unresolved. Germline loops: CDR1 MDHEN, CDR2 SYDVKM. V dropped 3 bases and J dropped 10 bases, with 7 bases sitting between them. The CDR3 covers 12 residues. The CDR3 nucleotides are TGTGCCAGCAGTTTTTACGGGTCACCCCTCCACTTT. Protein sequence: CASSFYGSPLHF.